The next 3 T cell receptor beta chains were all read from a single sample in a study of cytomegalovirus exposure and HLA in healthy donors. The PCR ran on 60 Vbeta and 13 Jbeta primers. Clones were sequenced by immunoSEQ multiplex PCR, and TCRdb holds only the in-frame ones, with some missing. The profile covers under 200,000 clones, with more than 75% appearing a single time and roughly 0.4% taken by the ten largest. What was sequenced was PBMCs. The receptors were gathered from a male donor in good health and CMV-seropositive.

The rearrangement joins TRBV5-1 to TRBJ2-5, with 7 positions matching TRBD1. Germline assignment: CDR1 SGHRS and CDR2 YFSETQ. V trimming: 0 bases; J trimming: 4 bases; junction bases outside the gene matches: 6. The CDR3 covers 15 residues. CDR3: CASSLETGNGETQYF. The CDR3 DNA follows: TGCGCCAGCAGCTTGGAGACAGGGAATGGAGAGACCCAGTACTTC.

The chain has TRBV13 and TRBJ2-1, with D unclear. Trimming stripped 5 bases from V and 5 bases from J, with 7 bases between. The germline V gene encodes CDR1 PRHDT and CDR2 FYEKMQ (reference sequence). CDR3 length equals 12 residues. CDR3 DNA: TGTGCCAGCAGCCGCGATAACAATGAGCAGTTCTTC. Translated: CASSRDNNEQFF.

J is TRBJ1-2 and V is TRBV7-6; no reliable D call. V was cut by 5 bases and J by 7 bases, with 17 bases left in between. Germline V gene lookup returns CDR1 SGHVS and CDR2 FNYEAQ. The CDR3 sequence is 14 residues long. The CDR3 sequence: CASSIYEGEGGYTF. For the CDR3, the DNA is TGTGCCAGCAGCATATATGAGGGCGAAGGTGGCTACACCTTC.